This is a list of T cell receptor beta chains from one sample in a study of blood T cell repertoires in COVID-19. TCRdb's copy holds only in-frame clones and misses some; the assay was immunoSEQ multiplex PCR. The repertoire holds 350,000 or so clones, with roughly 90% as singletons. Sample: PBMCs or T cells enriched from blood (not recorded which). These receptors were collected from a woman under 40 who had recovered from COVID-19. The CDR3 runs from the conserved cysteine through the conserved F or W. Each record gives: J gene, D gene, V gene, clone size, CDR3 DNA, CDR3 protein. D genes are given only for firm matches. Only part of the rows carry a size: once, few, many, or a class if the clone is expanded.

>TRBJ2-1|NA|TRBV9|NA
TGTGCCAGCAGCGTAGTTGGAGCGGGCAGTAGCTCCTACAATGAGCAGTTCTTC
CASSVVGAGSSSYNEQFF
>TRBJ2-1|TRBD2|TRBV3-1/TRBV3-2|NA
TGTGCCAGCAGCCAAGATCGGGGGACTAGCGGGGGTAACTCCTACAATGAGCAGTTCTTC
CASSQDRGTSGGNSYNEQFF
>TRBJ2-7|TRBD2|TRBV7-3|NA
TGTGCCAGCAGCCCATTTAGCGGGCTAGTCTCAGTTCACGAGCAGTACTTC
CASSPFSGLVSVHEQYF
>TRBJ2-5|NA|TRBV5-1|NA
TGCGCCAGCAGCTTGGGACAGCAAGAGACCCAGTACTTC
CASSLGQQETQYF
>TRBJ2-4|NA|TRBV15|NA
TGTGCCACCAGCAGAGATCTAGCTTCCAAAAACATTCAGTACTTC
CATSRDLASKNIQYF
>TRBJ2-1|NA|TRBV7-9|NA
TGTGCCAGCAGCTTAGGCGCTTTCGCCGTTTCCTACAATGAGCAGTTCTTC
CASSLGAFAVSYNEQFF
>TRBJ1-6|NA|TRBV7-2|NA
TGTGCCAGCAGCTTAGTTAGCTCTTTCTCCTATAATTCACCCCTCCACTTT
CASSLVSSFSYNSPLHF
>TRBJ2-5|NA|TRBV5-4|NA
TGTGCCAGCAACAAGGGAGGGGGTCACTTGGCGGATGGGACCCAGTACTTC
CASNKGGGHLADGTQYF
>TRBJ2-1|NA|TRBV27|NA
TGTGCCAGCAGCGCAGGGGTTTACAATGAGCAGTTCTTC
CASSAGVYNEQFF
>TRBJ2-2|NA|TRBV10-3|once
TGTGCCATCAGCCCCGACAGAACCGCTAACACCGGGGAGCTGTTTTTT
CAISPDRTANTGELFF
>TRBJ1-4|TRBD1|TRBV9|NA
TGTGCCAGCAGCGCCCTACAGGGGGCAGGGGAAAAACTGTTTTTT
CASSALQGAGEKLFF
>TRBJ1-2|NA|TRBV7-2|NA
TGTGCCAGCAGCCCCAGTCTTCGCTATGGCTACACCTTC
CASSPSLRYGYTF
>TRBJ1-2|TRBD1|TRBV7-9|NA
TGTGCCAGCAGCTCGGACAGGGACTATGGCTACACCTTC
CASSSDRDYGYTF
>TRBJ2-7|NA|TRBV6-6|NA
TGTGCCAGCACCCCCCCGGCAGCGTACGAGCAGTACTTC
CASTPPAAYEQYF
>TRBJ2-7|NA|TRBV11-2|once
TGTGCCAGCAGCTTAAGCCAGGTACCTAGGGGCGAGCAGTACTTC
CASSLSQVPRGEQYF
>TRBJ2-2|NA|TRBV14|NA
TGTGCCAGCAGCTTTACTAGGACCAACACCGGGGAGCTGTTTTTT
CASSFTRTNTGELFF